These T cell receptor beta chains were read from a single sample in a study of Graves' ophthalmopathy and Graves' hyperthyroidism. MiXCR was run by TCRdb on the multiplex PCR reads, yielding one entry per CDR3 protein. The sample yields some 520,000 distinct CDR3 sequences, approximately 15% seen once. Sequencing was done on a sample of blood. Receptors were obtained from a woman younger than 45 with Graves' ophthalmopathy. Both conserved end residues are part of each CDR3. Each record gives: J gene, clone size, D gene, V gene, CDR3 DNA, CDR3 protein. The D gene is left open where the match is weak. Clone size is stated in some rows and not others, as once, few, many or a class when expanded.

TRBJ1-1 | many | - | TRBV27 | TGTGCCAGCAGAGGGGGGGCGAAAGAAGCTTTCTTT | CASRGGAKEAFF
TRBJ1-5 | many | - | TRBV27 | TGTGCCAGCAGTCATACAGGGCTTATACAGCCCCAGCATTTT | CASSHTGLIQPQHF
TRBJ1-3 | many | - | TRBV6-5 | TGTGCCAGCACCCTGAGGACTGCATCTATCTCTGGAAACACCATATATTTT | CASTLRTASISGNTIYF
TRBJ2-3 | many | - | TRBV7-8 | TGTGCCAGCAGCTTAGCTCATTTTTCAGATACGCAGTATTTT | CASSLAHFSDTQYF
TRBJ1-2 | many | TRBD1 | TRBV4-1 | TGCGCCAGCAGCTCAGGACAGGTCCTATCCTTC | CASSSGQVLSF
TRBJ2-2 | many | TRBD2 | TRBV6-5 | TGTGCCAGCAGTTACCGGGAGGCCGGGGAGCTGTTTTTT | CASSYREAGELFF
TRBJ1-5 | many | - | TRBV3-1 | TGTGCCAGCAGCCAAGCCGGTTGGGATCAGCCCCAGCATTTT | CASSQAGWDQPQHF
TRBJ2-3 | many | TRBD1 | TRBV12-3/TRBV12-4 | TGTGCCAGCAGTCAGCCCGGGACAGTCTACACAGATACGCAGTATTTT | CASSQPGTVYTDTQYF
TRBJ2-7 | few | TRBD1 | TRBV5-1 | TGCGCCAGCAGGAGACAGGGAAGTGGCGAGCAGTACTTC | CASRRQGSGEQYF
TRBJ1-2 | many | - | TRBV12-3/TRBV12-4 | TGTGCCAGCAGTTTAGCTTGGGGCCGAGGTAGGAATGGCTACACCTTC | CASSLAWGRGRNGYTF
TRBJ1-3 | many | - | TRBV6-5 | TGTGCCAGCACTAGACAGGCGAACACCATATATTTT | CASTRQANTIYF
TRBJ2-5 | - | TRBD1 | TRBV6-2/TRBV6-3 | TGTGCCACCCGATTCGACAGGGTCGAGACCCAGTACTTC | CATRFDRVETQYF
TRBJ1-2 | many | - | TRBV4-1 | TGCGCCAGCAGCCAAGATATGTCAGCCTTAAACTATGGCTACACCTTC | CASSQDMSALNYGYTF
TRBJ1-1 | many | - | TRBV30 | TGTGCCTGGGGTGCCCGCACTGAAGCTTTCTTT | CAWGARTEAFF
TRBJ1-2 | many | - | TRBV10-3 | TGTGCCATCAGTGGGTCAATCGTCCCCAACTATGGCTACACCTTC | CAISGSIVPNYGYTF
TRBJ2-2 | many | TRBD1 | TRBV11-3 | TGTGCCAGCAGCTCCAAGGACAGGGGTAACGGGGAGCTGTTTTTT | CASSSKDRGNGELFF
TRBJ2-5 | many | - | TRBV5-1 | TGCGCCAGCAGCTTTGGGGCCAGGGGAGTCGGGGAGACCCAGTACTTC | CASSFGARGVGETQYF
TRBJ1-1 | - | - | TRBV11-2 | TGTGCCAGCAGCTTATATCCGGAGCGACGGGCCACTGAAGCTTTCTTT | CASSLYPERRATEAFF
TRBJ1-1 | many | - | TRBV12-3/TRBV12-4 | TGTGCCAGCAGTCCTAGTAGGGTGAACACTGAAGCTTTCTTT | CASSPSRVNTEAFF
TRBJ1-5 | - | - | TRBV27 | TGTGCCAGCAGTTTATCGGTACGCCAGCCCCAGCATTTT | CASSLSVRQPQHF
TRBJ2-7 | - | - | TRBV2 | TGTGCCAGCAGCGTCAGTACCTACGAGCAGTACTTC | CASSVSTYEQYF
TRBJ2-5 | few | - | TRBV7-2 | TGTGCCAGCAGCTCGTTGAAGGGGCACGAGACCCAGTACTTC | CASSSLKGHETQYF
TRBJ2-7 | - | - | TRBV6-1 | TGTCCCAGCAGCCCACCGGGCCGCTACGAGCAGTACTTC | CPSSPPGRYEQYF
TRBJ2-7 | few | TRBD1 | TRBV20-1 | TGCAGTGCTAGAGACCCCTGGGACAGGGGGCGGTACGAGCAGTACTTC | CSARDPWDRGRYEQYF
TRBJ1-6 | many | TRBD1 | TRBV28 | TGTGCCAGCAGACCCTCAGCCGGGACAGACTATAATTCACCCCTCCACTTT | CASRPSAGTDYNSPLHF
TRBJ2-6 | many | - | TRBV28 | TGTGCCAGCAGCTTCAGGGGATCTGGGGCCAACGTCCTGACTTTC | CASSFRGSGANVLTF
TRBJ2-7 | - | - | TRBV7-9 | TGTGCCAGCAGCCCCTTCTCCGGGCGTCGCGAGCAGTACTTC | CASSPFSGRREQYF
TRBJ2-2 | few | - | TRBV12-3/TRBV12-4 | TGTGCCAGCAGTTTCAATTCCCATTTCTTCGGGGAGCTGTTTTTT | CASSFNSHFFGELFF
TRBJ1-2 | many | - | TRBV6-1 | TGTGCCAGCAGTGAAGGGGTCCCTTTCTCTCCTAACTATGGCTACACCTTC | CASSEGVPFSPNYGYTF
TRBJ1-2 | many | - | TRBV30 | TGTGCCTGGAGTGTAACCCCAGGGCAGTGGGATGGCTACACCTTC | CAWSVTPGQWDGYTF
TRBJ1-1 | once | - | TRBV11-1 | TGTGCCAGCAGCTTAGCTCCTAGTTATGGGGCCAACACTGAAGCTTTCTTT | CASSLAPSYGANTEAFF
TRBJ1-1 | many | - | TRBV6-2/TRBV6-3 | TGTGCCAGCAGTTACTCTCCGCAGGGCACTGAAGCTTTCTTT | CASSYSPQGTEAFF
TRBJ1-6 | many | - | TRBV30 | TGTGCCTGGAGTGTGGCCCAGCCGGCTCTGGATTCACCCCTCCACTTT | CAWSVAQPALDSPLHF
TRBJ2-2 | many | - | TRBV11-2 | TGTGCCAGCAGTCTCCGACGGACGGGGATTGTGAGCGGGGAGCTGTTTTTT | CASSLRRTGIVSGELFF
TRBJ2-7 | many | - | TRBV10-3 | TGTGCCATCAGTGAGTCGGCCGGCGGCTCCTACGAGCAGTACTTC | CAISESAGGSYEQYF
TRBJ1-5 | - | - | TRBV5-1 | TGCGCCAGCAGCTTGGGGGACTGGAATCAGCCCCAGCATTTT | CASSLGDWNQPQHF
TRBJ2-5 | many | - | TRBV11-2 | TGTGCCAGCAGCTTTGTGGCAGGGCTGGCAGAGACCCAGTACTTC | CASSFVAGLAETQYF
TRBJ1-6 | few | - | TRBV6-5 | TGTGCCAGCAGTTACCCTAACCGCCGGGCCCATGGACCCTATAATTCACCCCTCCACTTT | CASSYPNRRAHGPYNSPLHF
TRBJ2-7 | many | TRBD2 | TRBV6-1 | TGTGCCAGCAGTGAGCCCCTAGCGGAGGGGTTCTACGAGCAGTACTTC | CASSEPLAEGFYEQYF